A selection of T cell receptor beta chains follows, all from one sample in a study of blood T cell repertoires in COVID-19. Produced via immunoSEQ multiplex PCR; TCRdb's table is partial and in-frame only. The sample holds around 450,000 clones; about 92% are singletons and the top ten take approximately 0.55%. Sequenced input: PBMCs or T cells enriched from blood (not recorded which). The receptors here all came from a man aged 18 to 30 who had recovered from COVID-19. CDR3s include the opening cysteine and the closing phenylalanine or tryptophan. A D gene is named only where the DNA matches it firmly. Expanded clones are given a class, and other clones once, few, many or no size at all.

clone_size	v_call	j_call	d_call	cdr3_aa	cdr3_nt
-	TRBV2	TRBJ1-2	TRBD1	CASSEKGAGGYTF	TGTGCCAGCAGTGAAAAGGGGGCGGGTGGCTACACCTTC
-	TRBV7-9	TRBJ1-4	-	CASSLSPRHRSHEKLFF	TGTGCCAGCAGCTTATCACCGAGGCACCGGAGCCATGAAAAACTGTTTTTT
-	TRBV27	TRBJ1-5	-	CASSLHQLGGSNQPQHF	TGTGCCAGCAGTTTACACCAACTCGGGGGGAGCAATCAGCCCCAGCATTTT
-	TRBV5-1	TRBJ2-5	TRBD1	CASSLMSTGQGAQYF	TGCGCCAGCAGCTTGATGTCGACGGGGCAGGGGGCCCAGTACTTC
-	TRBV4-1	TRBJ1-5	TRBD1	CASSQNRDRNQPQHF	TGCGCCAGCAGCCAAAACCGGGACAGAAATCAGCCCCAGCATTTT
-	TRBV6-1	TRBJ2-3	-	CASSETPQEIGGQYF	TGTGCCAGCAGTGAAACTCCACAAGAGATAGGGGGGCAGTATTTT
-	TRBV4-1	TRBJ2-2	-	CASSQEGSHYTGELFF	TGCGCCAGCAGCCAAGAGGGCAGCCACTACACCGGGGAGCTGTTTTTT
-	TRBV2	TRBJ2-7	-	CASSEFSNPADEQYF	TGTGCCAGCAGTGAATTTAGTAACCCCGCCGACGAGCAGTACTTC
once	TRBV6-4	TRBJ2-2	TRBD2	CASRDPGRGAGELFF	TGTGCCAGCAGGGACCCCGGGAGGGGGGCCGGGGAGCTGTTTTTT
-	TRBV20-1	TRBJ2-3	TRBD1	CSASWTGSTDTQYF	TGCAGTGCTAGTTGGACAGGGAGTACAGATACGCAGTATTTT
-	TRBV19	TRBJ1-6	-	CASTRDPISSYNSPLHF	TGTGCCAGTACCCGGGATCCGATTAGCTCCTATAATTCACCCCTCCACTTT
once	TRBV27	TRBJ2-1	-	CASRGPLAYNEQFF	TGTGCCAGTCGGGGTCCCCTCGCCTACAATGAGCAGTTCTTC
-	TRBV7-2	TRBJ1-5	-	CASSEGSDNQPQHF	TGTGCCAGCAGCGAGGGCAGTGACAATCAGCCCCAGCATTTT
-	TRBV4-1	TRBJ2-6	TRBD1	CASSQSRGGQYSGANVLTF	TGCGCCAGCAGCCAATCAAGAGGGGGACAGTACTCTGGGGCCAACGTCCTGACTTTC
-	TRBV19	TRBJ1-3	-	CASIGQRGNTIYF	TGTGCCTCCATTGGGCAGCGGGGAAACACCATATATTTT
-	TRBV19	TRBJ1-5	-	CASSMRRGPQHF	TGTGCCAGTAGTATGCGTAGAGGGCCCCAGCATTTT
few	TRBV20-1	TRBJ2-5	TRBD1	CSASGDRGFRETQYF	TGCAGTGCTAGTGGTGACAGGGGATTTCGGGAGACCCAGTACTTC
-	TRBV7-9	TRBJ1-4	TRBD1	CASSGAGTANEKLFF	TGTGCCAGCAGCGGTGCCGGGACAGCTAATGAAAAACTGTTTTTT
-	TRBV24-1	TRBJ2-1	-	CATSDPGTRMSNEQFF	TGTGCCACCAGTGATCCGGGGACTCGCATGAGCAATGAGCAGTTCTTC
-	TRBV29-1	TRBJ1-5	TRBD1	CSVLTGMDRANQPQHF	TGCAGCGTTTTAACGGGTATGGACAGGGCAAATCAGCCCCAGCATTTT
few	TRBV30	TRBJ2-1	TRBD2	CAWSNLGTSGSEQFF	TGTGCCTGGAGTAACCTCGGGACTAGCGGGAGTGAGCAGTTCTTC
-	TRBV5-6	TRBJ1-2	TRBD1	CASSLGQGVPAYGYTF	TGTGCCAGCAGCTTGGGACAGGGGGTCCCGGCCTATGGCTACACCTTC
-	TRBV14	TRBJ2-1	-	CASSLGTFFNEQFF	TGTGCCAGCAGCCTTGGGACATTTTTCAATGAGCAGTTCTTC
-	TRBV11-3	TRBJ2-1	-	CASSLETPFGGAGNEQFF	TGTGCCAGCAGCTTAGAAACCCCCTTCGGGGGAGCGGGCAATGAGCAGTTCTTC
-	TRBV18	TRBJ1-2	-	CASSPGPQEGYGYTF	TGTGCCAGCTCACCGGGACCCCAGGAGGGCTATGGCTACACCTTC
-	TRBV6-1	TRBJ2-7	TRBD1	CASSDRDRGSHEQYF	TGTGCCAGCAGTGACCGGGACAGGGGGTCCCACGAGCAGTACTTC
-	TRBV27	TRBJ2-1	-	CASSLRDANEQFF	TGTGCCAGCAGTTTGCGGGACGCGAATGAGCAGTTCTTC
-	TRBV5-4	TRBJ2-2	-	CASSQMGLTHTGELFF	TGTGCCAGCAGTCAAATGGGGCTTACCCACACCGGGGAGCTGTTTTTT
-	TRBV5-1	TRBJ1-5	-	CASSPGQNQPQHF	TGCGCCAGCAGCCCCGGACAGAATCAGCCCCAGCATTTT
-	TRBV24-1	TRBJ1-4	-	CATSDSTGVEKLFF	TGTGCCACCAGTGATTCCACGGGGGTGGAAAAACTGTTTTTT
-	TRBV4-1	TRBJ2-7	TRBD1	CASSTDRASYEQYF	TGCGCCAGCAGCACCGACAGGGCCTCCTACGAGCAGTACTTC
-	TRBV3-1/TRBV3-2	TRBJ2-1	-	CASSRENWNEQFF	TGTGCCAGCAGCCGAGAGAACTGGAATGAGCAGTTCTTC
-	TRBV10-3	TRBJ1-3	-	CAISEADRFSGNTIYF	TGTGCCATCAGTGAGGCTGACAGGTTCTCTGGAAACACCATATATTTT
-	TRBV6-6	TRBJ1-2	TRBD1	CASSSEGALSYGYTF	TGTGCCAGCAGTTCGGAGGGGGCCCTAAGCTATGGCTACACCTTC
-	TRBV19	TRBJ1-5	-	CASSITDQPQHF	TGTGCCAGTAGTATAACAGATCAGCCCCAGCATTTT
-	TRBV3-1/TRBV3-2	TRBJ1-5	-	CASSLAGGNQPQHF	TGTGCCAGCAGCTTGGCGGGGGGCAATCAGCCCCAGCATTTT
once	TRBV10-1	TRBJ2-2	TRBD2	CASSGSLAGKNTGELFF	TGCGCCAGCAGTGGATCTCTAGCGGGGAAGAACACCGGGGAGCTGTTTTTT
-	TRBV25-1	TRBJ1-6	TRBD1	CASSETGGNSPLHF	TGTGCCAGCAGTGAAACAGGGGGGAATTCACCCCTCCACTTT
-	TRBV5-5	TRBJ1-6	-	CASSLGTRSDNSPLHF	TGTGCCAGCAGCTTGGGGACAAGATCCGATAATTCACCCCTCCACTTT
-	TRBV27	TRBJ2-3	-	CASRGRGMGDTQYF	TGTGCCAGCAGGGGTCGGGGGATGGGAGATACGCAGTATTTT
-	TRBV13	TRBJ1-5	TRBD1	CASSFRGQGVGQPQHF	TGTGCCAGCAGCTTCCGGGGACAGGGGGTCGGGCAGCCCCAGCATTTT
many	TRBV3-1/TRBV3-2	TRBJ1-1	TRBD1	CASSRDSNMNTEAFF	TGTGCCAGCAGCCGGGACAGTAACATGAACACTGAAGCTTTCTTT
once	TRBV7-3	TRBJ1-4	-	CAAEATNEKLFF	TGTGCGGCGGAGGCAACTAATGAAAAACTGTTTTTT
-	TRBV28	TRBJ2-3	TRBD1	CASSLRTGGTDTQYF	TGTGCCAGCAGTTTACGGACAGGAGGCACAGATACGCAGTATTTT
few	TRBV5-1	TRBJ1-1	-	CASSLWGDGTEAFF	TGCGCCAGCAGCTTATGGGGGGACGGCACTGAAGCTTTCTTT
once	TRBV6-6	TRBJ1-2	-	CASGASQAYGYTF	TGTGCCAGCGGGGCCTCTCAGGCCTATGGCTACACCTTC
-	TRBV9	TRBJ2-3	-	CASSVGVGTPSWGTDTQYF	TGTGCCAGCAGCGTAGGAGTCGGGACTCCAAGTTGGGGCACAGATACGCAGTATTTT